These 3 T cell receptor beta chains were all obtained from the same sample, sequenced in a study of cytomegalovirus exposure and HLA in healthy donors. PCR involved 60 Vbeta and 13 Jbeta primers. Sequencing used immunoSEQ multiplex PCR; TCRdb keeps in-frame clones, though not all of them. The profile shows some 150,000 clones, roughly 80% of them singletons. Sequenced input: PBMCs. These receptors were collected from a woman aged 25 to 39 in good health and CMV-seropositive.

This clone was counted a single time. CDR3 nucleotide sequence: TGTGCCAGCAGTGGAGCCCGGTCAGGAACCCACGAGCAGTACTTC. This encodes CASSGARSGTHEQYF. This chain joins TRBV6-1 and TRBJ2-7, with no clear D. Trimming stripped 4 bases from V and 5 bases from J, with 18 bases between. This CDR3 has 15 amino acids. Germline assignment: CDR1 MNHNS and CDR2 SASEGT.

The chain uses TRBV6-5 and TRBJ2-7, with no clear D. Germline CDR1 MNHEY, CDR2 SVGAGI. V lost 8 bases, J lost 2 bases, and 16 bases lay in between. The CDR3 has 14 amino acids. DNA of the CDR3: TGTGCCAGCTCCTATTACAGTAACCCCTACGAGCAGTACTTC. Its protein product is CASSYYSNPYEQYF.

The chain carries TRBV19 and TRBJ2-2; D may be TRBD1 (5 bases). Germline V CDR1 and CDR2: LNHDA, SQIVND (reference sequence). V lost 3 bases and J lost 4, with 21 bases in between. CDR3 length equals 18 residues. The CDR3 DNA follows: TGTGCCAGTAGTATCGTTTTCCGACAGTCGGAATCCACCGGGGAGCTGTTTTTT. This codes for CASSIVFRQSESTGELFF.